This T cell receptor beta chain comes out of a study of T-cell memory formation after mild COVID-19. Study details: Clusters of TCRs were largely donor specific.

This clonotype has ten or more counts. Its cognate antigen is unknown. Whole-study findings and limits: The study found contracting CD4+ clones mainly in CM and EM and contracting CD8+ clones in EMRA. Clones that contracted from day 15 to 85 had balanced CD4/CD8; later expanders were CD4+ biased.

Libraries for TCRalpha and TCRbeta carried sample barcodes and unique molecular identifiers via 5'RACE. TCRdb used MiXCR to reprocess the 5' RACE reads, holding one entry per CDR3 protein. The table has roughly 190,000 distinct CDR3 sequences, roughly 27% seen once; the top ten hold approximately 10%. There are 16 residues in the CDR3. CDR1 SGHRS and CDR2 YFSETQ come from the germline V gene. The V and J ends lost 1 base and 5 bases, in that order; junction bases with no gene match: 10. This rearrangement joins TRBV5-1 to TRBJ1-1, with 8 bases identical to TRBD1. This TCR was sampled from an adult woman who had mild COVID-19 (a few samples of this study predate the infection). Cell type and time point are not known. Sequenced sample: PBMCs or a T cell subset sorted from them (not recorded which). CDR3 protein: CASSLTTTGGTTEAFF. The CDR3 DNA reads TGCGCCAGCAGCTTGACGACAACAGGGGGTACGACTGAAGCTTTCTTT. The whole variable domain, remainder taken from reference TRBV5-1 and TRBJ1-1, is KAGVTQTPRYLIKTRGQQVTLSCSPISGHRSVSWYQQTPGQGLQFLFEYFSETQRNKGNFPGRFSGRQFSNSRSEMNVSTLELGDSALYLCASSLTTTGGTTEAFFGQGTRLTVV.